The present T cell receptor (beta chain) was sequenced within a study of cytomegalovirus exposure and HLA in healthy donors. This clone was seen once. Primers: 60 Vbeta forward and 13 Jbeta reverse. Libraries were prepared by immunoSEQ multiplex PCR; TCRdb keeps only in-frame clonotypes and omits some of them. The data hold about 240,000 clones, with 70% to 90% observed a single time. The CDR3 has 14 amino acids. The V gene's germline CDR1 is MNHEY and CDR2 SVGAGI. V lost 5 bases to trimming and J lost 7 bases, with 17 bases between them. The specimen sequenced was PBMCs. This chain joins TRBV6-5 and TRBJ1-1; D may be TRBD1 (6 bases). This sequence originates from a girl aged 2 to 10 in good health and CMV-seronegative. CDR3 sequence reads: CASSPLHRDIEAFF. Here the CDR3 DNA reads TGTGCCAGCAGTCCGCTACACAGGGATATTGAAGCTTTCTTT.